This T cell receptor (beta chain) was recorded in a study of blood T cell repertoires in COVID-19 (TCRdb year 2020). Turning to the overall study: Collaborator samples came from the United States, Italy and Spain and covered acute and convalescent phases of COVID-19. Deeply sampled blood TCRbeta repertoires from subjects exposed to, actively infected with, or recovered from COVID-19 were included in the dataset. HLA class I and class II types, where available, came from metadata supplied by the sample provider rather than from assay-based typing. The repertoires were made available in a free public database intended to serve as a resource for research on the immune response to SARS-CoV-2. Nearly every sample came with metadata listing a de-identified subject ID, COVID-19 status, age in years and sex. The samples were drawn from the first 160 participants of the ongoing ImmuneRACE study and from 1,254 subjects provided by 6 global collaborators. The prospective study material was composed of cDNA or gDNA derived from T cells, B-cell-depleted T cells, or PBMCs. On the study overall, not on this receptor specifically: The quantity of clinical and demographic metadata differed by source and by participant and was supplied without curation.

Samples from volunteer blood donors who had recovered from COVID-19 were contributed by a second Seattle source. Each collaborating institution followed its own protocols to collect whole blood in K2EDTA tubes. For TCRbeta analysis, collaborators shipped samples as frozen whole blood, isolated PBMCs, or DNA extracted from either of those sample types. CDR1 LGHNA and CDR2 YNFKEQ are derived from the germline V gene. From the cysteine up to the phenylalanine, the CDR3 has a length of 18 residues. This entry keeps only the CDR3 DNA: 54 bases, framed from base 1. The V end gives up 1 base and the J end 6 bases, leaving 15 bases in the junction not matched to a gene. The immunoSEQ Assay, a bias-controlled multiplex PCR, was used to amplify TCRbeta CDR3 regions from genomic DNA. The authors processed their data as follows. The number of nucleated cells in each sample was estimated by amplification of reference gene primers within the assay. Sequence reads were collapsed and filtered to measure the absolute abundance of every unique TCRbeta CDR3 rearrangement. For each sample, productive Simpson clonality was calculated as the square root of Simpson's diversity index across productive rearrangements. In TCRdb, the immuneACCESS table is reduced to in-frame sequences with V and J assigned. These tables do not hold every clone; where another copy was compared, an unresolved V gene accounts for under half, and the others remain unexplained. V and J calls and clone size follow that table, whereas D and trimming were derived from the DNA. In all, the sample holds approximately 260,000 clones, and about 90% of those were seen once. The ten largest account for 7.2% of the sample.

Worth noting for this clone: The antigen it binds to is not known. The record has no base qualities; no much larger clone is one base away.

This receptor chain uses TRBV4-2 and TRBJ2-7; 10 bases in the junction line up with TRBD2. Sequenced sample: peripheral blood. The TCR originated in a man aged 55 to 70 who had recovered from COVID-19. The DNA is as follows: TGTGCCAGCAGCCAAGGATACCTGCTAGCGGGGGAGATGGGCGAGCAGTACTTC. Its protein product is CASSQGYLLAGEMGEQYF.